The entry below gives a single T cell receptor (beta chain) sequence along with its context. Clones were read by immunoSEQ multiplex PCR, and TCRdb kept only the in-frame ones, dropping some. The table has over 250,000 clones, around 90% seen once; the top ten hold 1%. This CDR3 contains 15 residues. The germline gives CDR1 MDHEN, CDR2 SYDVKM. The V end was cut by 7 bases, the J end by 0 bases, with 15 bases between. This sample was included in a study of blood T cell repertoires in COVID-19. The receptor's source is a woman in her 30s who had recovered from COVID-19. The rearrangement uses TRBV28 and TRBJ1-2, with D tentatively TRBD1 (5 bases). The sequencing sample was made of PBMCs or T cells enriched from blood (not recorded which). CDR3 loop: CASKLIGTANYGYTF. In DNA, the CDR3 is TGTGCCAGCAAGCTAATCGGGACTGCTAACTATGGCTACACCTTC.